Described below is a single T cell receptor (beta chain) sequence and its context. The data stem from a study of blood T cell repertoires in COVID-19. Some clones are missing from TCRdb's copy, which holds only in-frame ones; the method was immunoSEQ multiplex PCR. The sample holds about 190,000 clones, around nine tenths seen once. Sequencing was carried out using peripheral blood. This TCR derives from a man aged 40-55 years with acute or convalescent COVID-19.

CDR3 in amino acids: CASSQVTGANTGELFF. CDR3 nucleotides: TGTGCCAGCAGCCAAGTGACAGGGGCGAACACCGGGGAGCTGTTTTTT. The chain has TRBV4-2 and TRBJ2-2; 8 bases fit TRBD1. Germline CDR1 reads LGHNA; CDR2 reads YNFKEQ. V dropped 1 base and J dropped 0; count of bases not matched to a gene: 1. The CDR3 extends over 16 amino acids.